This entry concerns a single T cell receptor (beta chain). Its target is not known. This record belongs to a study of T cells expressing NK-cell markers. For the study at large: According to the study, TCR beta repertoires originated from sorted CD3+CD56+NKG2C+, CD3+CD56+NKG2C- and CD3+CD56-NKG2C+ T cells. Study-wide findings and caveats: Dominant NKG2C+ clonotype frequencies of 1.0-7.0% of CD8+ T cells were measured in over 5 donors.

CDR1 is LGHDT and CDR2 is YNNKEL in the germline V gene (reference sequence). CDR3 size: 14 residues. One entry per CDR3 protein, without DNA, is what TCRdb gives after re-calling the 5' RACE reads. Here the sample table reports over 350,000 distinct CDR3 sequences. The sequencing sample was made of blood T cells: a sorted CD56 or NKG2C T cell subset, CD4+ or CD8+ T cells, or bulk PBMC T cells (not recorded which). V gene TRBV3-1 combines with J gene TRBJ2-1; without DNA, the TCRdb call of TRBD2 cannot be checked. The sequence derives from a woman aged 50 to 60 in good health. The CDR3 protein is CASSQGAIAGWQFF.